This T cell receptor beta chain was profiled in a study of blood T cell repertoires in COVID-19. Study details: Donors in the United States, Italy and Spain gave samples during acute or convalescent COVID-19. T cells, B-cell-depleted T cells, or PBMCs supplied cDNA or gDNA.

Authors' analysis steps: Amplifying reference gene primers gave estimates of nucleated cell counts. The protocol was immunoSEQ multiplex PCR, while the TCRdb copy is restricted to in-frame clones and leaves out a portion. The V and J calls and the clone size are those of that table, but D and trimming were determined from the DNA. The sample gives fewer than 300,000 clones, roughly 84% of which show up once; roughly 3% is in the top ten. The CDR3 consists of 16 residues. CDR1 and CDR2 (germline): SGHAT, FQNNGV. V lost 0 bases and J lost 6, with 15 bases in between. The chain employs TRBV11-2 and TRBJ2-1; possibly TRBD2 for D (6 bases). The TCR comes from a woman between 18 and 30 years old with acute or convalescent COVID-19. The source material was peripheral blood. As DNA, the CDR3 is TGTGCCAGCAGCTTAGATGGAGGGGCCAGGACCAATGAGCAGTTCTTC. It yields the protein CASSLDGGARTNEQFF.